This note documents a single T cell receptor (beta chain) sequence. The target antigen is unknown. This entry belongs to a study of cytomegalovirus exposure and HLA in healthy donors. The PCR had 60 Vbeta and 13 Jbeta primers. This table comes from immunoSEQ multiplex PCR, and its TCRdb copy is limited to in-frame clones, with some not included. The data hold 100,000 or so clones, with about 74% observed a single time. Study findings and constraints: Earlier findings revealed that most TCR beta V segments proved productive either about 87% or about 30% of the time.

Between the trimmed V and J ends, which lost 5 bases and 4 bases, there was a span of 9 bases. The V gene's germline CDR1 is LNHNV and CDR2 YYDKDF (reference sequence). The CDR3 consists of 13 residues. This chain links TRBV15 with TRBJ2-1; D gene uncertain. The sequence was collected from a female donor in good health and CMV-seronegative. Sequences were obtained from PBMCs. The DNA of the CDR3 is TGTGCCACCAGCCTAGACGCATACAATGAGCAGTTCTTC. It is translated as CATSLDAYNEQFF. The complete variable domain, with remaining parts taken from reference TRBV15 and TRBJ2-1, reads DAMVIQNPRYQVTQFGKPVTLSCSQTLNHNVMYWYQQKSSQAPKLLFHYYDKDFNNEADTPDNFQSRRPNTSFCFLDIRSPGLGDTAMYLCATSLDAYNEQFFGPGTRLTVL.